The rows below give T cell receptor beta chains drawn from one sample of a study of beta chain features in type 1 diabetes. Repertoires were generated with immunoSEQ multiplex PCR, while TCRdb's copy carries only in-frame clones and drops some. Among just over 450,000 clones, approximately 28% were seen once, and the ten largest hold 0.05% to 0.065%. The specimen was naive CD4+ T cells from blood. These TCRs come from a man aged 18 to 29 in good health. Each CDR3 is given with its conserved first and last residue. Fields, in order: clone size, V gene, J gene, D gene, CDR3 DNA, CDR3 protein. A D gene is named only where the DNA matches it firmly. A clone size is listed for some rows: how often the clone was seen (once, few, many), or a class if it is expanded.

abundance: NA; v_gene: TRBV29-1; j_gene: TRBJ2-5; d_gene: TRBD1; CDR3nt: TGCAGCGTTGACTGGACAGGGGGTCAGGAGACCCAGTACTTC; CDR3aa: CSVDWTGGQETQYF
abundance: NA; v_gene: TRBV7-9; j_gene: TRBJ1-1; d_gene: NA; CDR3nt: TGTGCCAGCAGCTTAGCGATACACAACACTGAAGCTTTCTTT; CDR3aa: CASSLAIHNTEAFF
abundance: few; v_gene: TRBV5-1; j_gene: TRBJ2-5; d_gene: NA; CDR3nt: TGCGCCAGCAGCTTGGATGCCAGGCAAGAGACCCAGTACTTC; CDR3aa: CASSLDARQETQYF
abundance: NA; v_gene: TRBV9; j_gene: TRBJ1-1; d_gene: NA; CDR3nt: TGTGCCAGCAGCGTAGATCCGGCTATGAACACTGAAGCTTTCTTT; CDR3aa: CASSVDPAMNTEAFF
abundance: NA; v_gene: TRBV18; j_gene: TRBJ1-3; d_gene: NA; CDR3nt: TGTGCCAGCTCACCTGTCGGGCAGGGAGTAACTGGAAACACCATATATTTT; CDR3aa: CASSPVGQGVTGNTIYF
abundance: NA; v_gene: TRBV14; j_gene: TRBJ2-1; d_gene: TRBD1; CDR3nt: TGTGCCAGCAGCCAATGGGGTCAGGGGGACTACAATGAGCAGTTCTTC; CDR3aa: CASSQWGQGDYNEQFF
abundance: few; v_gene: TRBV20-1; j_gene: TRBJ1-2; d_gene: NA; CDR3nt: TGCAGTGCTACTGACCTTGGTGGCTACACCTTC; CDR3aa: CSATDLGGYTF
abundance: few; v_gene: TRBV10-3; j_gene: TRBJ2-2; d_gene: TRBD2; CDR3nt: TGTGCCATCAGTTTCGATGGACTAGCGGGAGAGGCCGGGGAGCTGTTTTTT; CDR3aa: CAISFDGLAGEAGELFF
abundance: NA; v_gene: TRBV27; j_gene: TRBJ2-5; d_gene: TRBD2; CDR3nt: TGTGCCAGCAGTTGGGGGGGGACCCAGTACTTC; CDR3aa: CASSWGGTQYF
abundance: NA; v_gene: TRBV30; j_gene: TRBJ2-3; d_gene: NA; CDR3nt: TGTGCCTGGAGTGCGAGGGAAAGGAGGGGGAGCACAGATACGCAGTATTTT; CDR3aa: CAWSARERRGSTDTQYF
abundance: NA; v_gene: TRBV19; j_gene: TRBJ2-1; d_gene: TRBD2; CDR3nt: TGTGCCAGTAGTATAGGGACTAGCGGGAGCACGGCCTACAATGAGCAGTTCTTC; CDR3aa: CASSIGTSGSTAYNEQFF
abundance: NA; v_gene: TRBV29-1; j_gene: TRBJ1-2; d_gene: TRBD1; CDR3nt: TGCAGCGTAGGACAGGGGATTAACTATGGCTACACCTTC; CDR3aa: CSVGQGINYGYTF
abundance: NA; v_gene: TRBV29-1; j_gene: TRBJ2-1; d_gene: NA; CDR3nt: TGCAGCGGCGCGGGGGACAGGTCAAGCTCCTACAATGAGCAGTTCTTC; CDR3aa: CSGAGDRSSSYNEQFF
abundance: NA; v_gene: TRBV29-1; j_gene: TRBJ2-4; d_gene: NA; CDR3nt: TGCAGCGTTGAGGACCGAACCTACAAAAACATTCAGTACTTC; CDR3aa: CSVEDRTYKNIQYF
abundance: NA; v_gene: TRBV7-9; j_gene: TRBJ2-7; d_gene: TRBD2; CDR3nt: TGTGCCAGCAGTTTACGAGCGGGAGAGAACGAGCAGTACTTC; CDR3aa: CASSLRAGENEQYF
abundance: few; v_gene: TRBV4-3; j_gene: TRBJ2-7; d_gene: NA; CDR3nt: TGCGCCAGCAGCCAAGAATTGGCAGGGGCCTCCTACGAGCAGTACTTC; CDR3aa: CASSQELAGASYEQYF
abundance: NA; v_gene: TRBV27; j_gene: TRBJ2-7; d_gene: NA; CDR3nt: TGTGCCAGCAGTTTATTGGCAGGGGTTATTTACGAGCAGTACTTC; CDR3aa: CASSLLAGVIYEQYF
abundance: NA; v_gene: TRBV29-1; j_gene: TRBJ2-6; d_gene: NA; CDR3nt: TGCAGCGCGGGGGAAATATCTGGGGCCAACGTCCTGACTTTC; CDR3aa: CSAGEISGANVLTF
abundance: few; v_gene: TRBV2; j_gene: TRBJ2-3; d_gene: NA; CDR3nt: TGTGCCAGCAGGGACAGAGCAGATACGCAGTATTTT; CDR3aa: CASRDRADTQYF
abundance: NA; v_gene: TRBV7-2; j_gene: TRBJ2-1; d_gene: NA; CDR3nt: TGTGCCAGCAGCCCAACAACTGTCAATGAGCAGTTCTTC; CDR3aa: CASSPTTVNEQFF
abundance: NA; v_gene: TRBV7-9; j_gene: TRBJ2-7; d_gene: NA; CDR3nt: TGTGCCAGCAGCCGAACGGGACTGTACGAGCAGTACTTC; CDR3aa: CASSRTGLYEQYF
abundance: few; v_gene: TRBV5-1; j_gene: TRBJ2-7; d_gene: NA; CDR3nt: TGCGCCAGCAGCACGGACTTGTACTCCTACGAGCAGTACTTC; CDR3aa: CASSTDLYSYEQYF
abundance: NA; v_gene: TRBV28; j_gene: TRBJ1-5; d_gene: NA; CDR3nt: TGTGCCAGCAGCCTTGCTCAGATGGGGAGGCAGCCCCAGCATTTT; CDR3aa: CASSLAQMGRQPQHF
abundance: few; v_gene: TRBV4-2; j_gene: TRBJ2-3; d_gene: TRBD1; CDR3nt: TGTGCCAGCAGCCAACGAGGGGGACAGTTCACAGATACGCAGTATTTT; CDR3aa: CASSQRGGQFTDTQYF
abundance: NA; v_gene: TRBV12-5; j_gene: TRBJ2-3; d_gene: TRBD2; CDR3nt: TGTGCTAGTGGTTTGGGGACTAGCGCCGATACGCAGTATTTT; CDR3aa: CASGLGTSADTQYF
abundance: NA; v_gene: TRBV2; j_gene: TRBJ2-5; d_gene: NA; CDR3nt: TGTGCCAGCAGCAATAACCAAGAGACCCAGTACTTC; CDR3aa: CASSNNQETQYF
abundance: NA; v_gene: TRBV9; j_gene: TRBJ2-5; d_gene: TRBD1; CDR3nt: TGTGCCAGCAGCGTAGTATCAGGGACAGAAGAGACCCAGTACTTC; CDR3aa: CASSVVSGTEETQYF
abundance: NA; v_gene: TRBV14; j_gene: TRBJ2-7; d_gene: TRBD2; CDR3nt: TGTGCCAGCAGCCATGCTGGGACTAGCGGGAGTAAGCAGTACTTC; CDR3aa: CASSHAGTSGSKQYF
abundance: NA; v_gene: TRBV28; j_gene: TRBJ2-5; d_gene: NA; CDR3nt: TGTGCCAGCTCCCGGGCACCTAGCCAAGAGACCCAGTACTTC; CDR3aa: CASSRAPSQETQYF